One sample yielded the 16 T cell receptor beta chains listed below, sequenced in a study of blood T cell repertoires in COVID-19. Sequencing was performed with immunoSEQ multiplex PCR; in TCRdb, only in-frame clones are kept and a portion is missing. The repertoire holds 110,000 or so clones, with 75% to 90% as singletons. The sample taken for sequencing was peripheral blood. These receptors came from a woman between 50 and 59 years old with acute or convalescent COVID-19.

This chain links TRBV27 with TRBJ2-3, with D possibly being TRBD1 (6 bases). Trimming removed 5 bases from V and 2 bases from J, with 17 bases in between. This CDR3 has 16 amino acids. The V gene's germline CDR1 is MNHEY and CDR2 SMNVEV (reference sequence). The chain's CDR3 is CASSPTGYYNTDTQYF. In nucleotides, the CDR3 is TGTGCCAGCAGTCCCACAGGGTATTACAACACAGATACGCAGTATTTT.

The rearrangement links TRBV15 to TRBJ1-2; D may be TRBD1 (5 bases). CDR1 and CDR2 from the germline V gene are LNHNV and YYDKDF (reference sequence). The CDR3 is 13 residues long. Trimming removed 2 bases from V and 4 bases from J, with 8 bases in between. Written as DNA, the CDR3 is TGTGCCACCAGCAGACAGGGAGGCTATGGCTACACCTTC. Translating it yields CATSRQGGYGYTF.

The rearrangement joins TRBV5-1 to TRBJ1-1; D gene uncertain. Trimming removed 0 bases at V and 1 base at J, with 10 bases between. Germline V CDR1 and CDR2: SGHRS, YFSETQ. The CDR3 is 15 amino acids. The CDR3 sequence: CASSLAGRWNTEAFF. Written as DNA, the CDR3 is TGCGCCAGCAGCTTGGCCGGCAGGTGGAACACTGAAGCTTTCTTT.

Comments on this clone: In the same sample, other DNA sequences code for this CDR3. The chain carries TRBV5-4 and TRBJ1-1; 8 nucleotides line up with TRBD1. CDR1 is SGHNT and CDR2 is YYREEE in the germline V gene (reference sequence). The V gene end was trimmed by 0 bases and the J gene end by 0 bases; junction bases not matched to a gene: 4. This CDR3 spans 16 amino acids. The CDR3 here is CASSLGGGQVNTEAFF. CDR3 DNA: TGTGCCAGCAGCTTGGGGGGGGGACAGGTGAACACTGAAGCTTTCTTT.

The rearrangement uses TRBV28 and TRBJ2-7; 7 bases line up with TRBD1. Germline V gene lookup returns CDR1 MDHEN and CDR2 SYDVKM. The CDR3 consists of 15 residues. The trim removed 2 bases at V and 2 bases at J, leaving 6 bases unmatched. The CDR3 spells CASSLTSTGTYEQYF. The CDR3 nucleotides read TGTGCCAGCAGTTTAACCTCGACAGGGACCTACGAGCAGTACTTC.

This chain links TRBV5-6 with TRBJ1-1; the match to TRBD1 covers 7 bases. CDR3 length: 13 residues. Germline V lookup: CDR1 SGHDT, CDR2 YYEEEE. The junction had 6 bases not matched to a gene; V was cut back by 4 bases and J by 6 bases. The CDR3 sequence: CASSLGQLAEAFF. The CDR3 DNA follows: TGTGCCAGCAGCCTGGGACAGCTGGCTGAAGCTTTCTTT.

This clone was seen only once. The chain is built from TRBV7-3 and TRBJ2-3; D is possibly TRBD1 (5 bases). The V gene's germline CDR1 is SGHTA and CDR2 FQGTGA. Between the trimmed V and J ends, which lost 4 bases and 1 base, there was a span of 12 bases. This CDR3 is built from 15 residues. Here the CDR3 reads CASSSSDTRTDTQYF. Written as DNA, the CDR3 is TGTGCCAGCAGCTCCTCGGACACGCGCACAGATACGCAGTATTTT.

As concerns this clone: Other DNA sequences in the same sample also yield this CDR3. This rearrangement joins TRBV12-3 or TRBV12-4 to TRBJ2-7; D remains unclear. The CDR3 is 13 residues long. V lost 1 base to trimming and J lost 3 bases, with 7 bases between them. CDR3 coding DNA: TGTGCCAGCAGTTTAGGCGTTAACTACGAGCAGTACTTC. Translated, it gives CASSLGVNYEQYF.

The rearrangement links TRBV5-6 to TRBJ2-1, with 7 bases aligning to TRBD2. Germline-derived CDR1 and CDR2 are SGHDT and YYEEEE. The CDR3 has 16 residues. The V and J ends lost 4 bases and 0 bases, in that order; junction bases with no gene match: 7. The CDR3 reads CASSRPGGGSYNEQFF. The CDR3 DNA reads TGTGCCAGCAGCCGTCCCGGCGGGGGCTCCTACAATGAGCAGTTCTTC.

The gene calls are TRBV6-6 and TRBJ1-2; D remains ambiguous. Germline CDR1 is MNHNY and CDR2 is SVGAGI (reference sequence). The length of the CDR3 is 12 residues. V was clipped by 2 bases and J by 5 bases, with 6 bases between them. The CDR3, as DNA: TGTGCCAGCAGTTACAACAGTTATGGCTACACCTTC. Amino acid sequence: CASSYNSYGYTF.

This chain joins TRBV5-5 and TRBJ1-2, with no clear D. The length of the CDR3 is 16 residues. CDR1 is SGHKS, CDR2 YYEKEE, per germline (reference sequence). V gave up 0 bases and J gave up 5 bases, with 17 bases separating them. CDR3: CASSLDRRPAPYGYTF. The CDR3 region has the DNA TGTGCCAGCAGCTTGGATCGCAGGCCAGCCCCATATGGCTACACCTTC.

The gene calls are TRBV5-1 and TRBJ1-1, with D uncertain. The CDR3 has 17 residues. Trimming took off 4 bases at V and 1 base at J, with 20 bases between the two ends. From germline, CDR1 is SGHRS and CDR2 YFSETQ. CDR3 nucleotides: TGCGCCAGCAGCCCCCCAGGCTCCCCCTCCGGGAACACTGAAGCTTTCTTT. Translated, it gives CASSPPGSPSGNTEAFF.

The CDR3 sequence is CASSLERGGQYF. The CDR3 region has the DNA TGTGCCAGCAGCTTGGAAAGGGGGGGGCAGTACTTC. The chain couples TRBV5-4 to TRBJ2-7; maybe TRBD2 (7 bases). CDR3 length: 12 residues. Trimming left V 0 bases short and J 9 bases short, with 10 bases between. The germline gives CDR1 SGHNT, CDR2 YYREEE (reference sequence).

The V and J genes are TRBV3-1 (or the pseudogene TRBV3-2) and TRBJ2-2, with D uncertain. CDR3 length equals 14 residues. Germline V CDR1 and CDR2: LGHDT, YNNKEL (reference sequence). The germline V and J ends were trimmed by 5 bases and 3 bases, with 10 bases remaining between them. DNA for the CDR3: TGTGCCAGCAGCATCTGGTCGGACACCGGGGAGCTGTTTTTT. This codes for CASSIWSDTGELFF.

The rearrangement uses TRBV7-3 and TRBJ2-2; 9 bases align to TRBD1. The CDR3 has 16 residues. CDR1 is SGHTA, CDR2 FQGTGA, per germline. The J segment lost 4 bases and the V segment lost 5 bases, leaving 8 bases of the junction unmatched. CDR3 region: CASSPPGQGSTGELFF. CDR3 bases: TGTGCCAGCAGCCCCCCCGGACAGGGGTCCACCGGGGAGCTGTTTTTT.

Here the CDR3 DNA reads TGTGCCAGCTCACCAGGGGGGAATGAGCAGTTCTTC. It specifies CASSPGGNEQFF. The V and J genes are TRBV18 and TRBJ2-1; maybe TRBD2 (6 bases). The CDR3 is made up of 12 amino acids. Trimming removed 2 bases from V and 7 bases from J, with 6 bases in between. Per germline, CDR1 KGHSH and CDR2 LQKENI.